Shown below are 32 T cell receptor beta chains from a single sample sequenced in a study of T cells expressing NK-cell markers. No DNA is given; TCRdb re-called the 5' RACE reads and lists each CDR3 protein once. The listing contains about 550,000 distinct CDR3 sequences. Sequenced material: blood T cells: a sorted CD56 or NKG2C T cell subset, CD4+ or CD8+ T cells, or bulk PBMC T cells (not recorded which). The receptor set was obtained from a man aged 18 to 30 in good health.

This sequence joins TRBV20-1 and TRBJ1-5; TCRdb's D call, TRBD1, is unchecked because there is no DNA. Germline V gene lookup returns CDR1 DFQATT and CDR2 SNEGSKA (reference sequence). This CDR3 is built from 18 residues. The CDR3 loop reads CSASTGTGEFGYNQPQHF.

The chain carries TRBV30 and TRBJ2-1; as DNA is missing, the TRBD1 call by TCRdb cannot be tested. The CDR3 is 14 residues long. Germline V gives CDR1 GTSNPN, CDR2 SVGIG (reference sequence). The CDR3 protein is CAWADRGRYNEQFF.

This rearrangement joins TRBV12-3 or TRBV12-4 to TRBJ1-4; the D call of TRBD1 rests on TCRdb alone, since no DNA is present to check it. This CDR3 has 16 amino acids. The CDR3 is CASSQEQGAVSEKLFF.

The rearrangement uses TRBV25-1 and TRBJ2-7. The CDR3 extends over 12 amino acids. CDR1 and CDR2 (germline): MGHDK, SYGVNS. Here the CDR3 reads CASSEGYGEQYF.

The chain employs TRBV11-2 and TRBJ2-1; there is no DNA to check the TCRdb D call of TRBD1. The length of the CDR3 is 19 residues. Germline V CDR1 and CDR2: SGHAT, FQNNGV. CDR3: CASSLGPHLLDRGHHEQFF. The full variable domain, its missing parts supplied by reference TRBV11-2 and TRBJ2-1, is EAGVAQSPRYKIIEKRQSVAFWCNPISGHATLYWYQQILGQGPKLLIQFQNNGVVDDSQLPKDRFSAERLKGVDSTLKIQPAKLEDSAVYLCASSLGPHLLDRGHHEQFFGPGTRLTVL.

The gene calls are TRBV2 and TRBJ2-2. Germline CDR1 SNHLY, CDR2 FYNNEI. The CDR3 runs to 15 residues. The CDR3 spells CASREDRTNTGELFF.

The CDR3: CATSRDLVGTGLRNEQFF. The chain joins TRBV15 to TRBJ2-1; there is no DNA to check the TCRdb D call of TRBD1. The CDR3 loop spans 18 amino acids. CDR1 is LNHNV, CDR2 YYDKDF, per germline (reference sequence).

The V and J genes are TRBV12-3 or TRBV12-4 and TRBJ2-3; the D call from TCRdb, TRBD2, cannot be confirmed without DNA. This CDR3 is 14 amino acids long. The CDR3 region is CASRVGGVTDTQYF.

The rearrangement joins TRBV6-5 to TRBJ2-1; TCRdb reports TRBD1, a call that lacks DNA to check it against. The germline V gene has CDR1 MNHEY and CDR2 SVGAGI. There are 13 residues in the CDR3. The CDR3 here is CASSYLGGNEQFF.

The chain employs TRBV29-1 and TRBJ2-1. The CDR3 covers 12 residues. Germline V gene lookup returns CDR1 SQVTM and CDR2 ANQGSEA. Here the CDR3 reads CSARRAYNEQFF.

The J gene is TRBJ1-2, the V gene TRBV12-3 or TRBV12-4. The CDR3 covers 15 residues. CDR3 sequence reads: CASSSDGVSNYGYTF.

The chain is built from TRBV29-1 and TRBJ2-5; TCRdb returns TRBD2, unconfirmable since there is no DNA. The CDR3 length is 15 residues. The germline CDR1 and CDR2 sequences are SQVTM and ANQGSEA. CDR3 loop: CSVVSREEVRKTQYF.

The chain has TRBV3-1 and TRBJ2-1; the D call of TRBD2 rests on TCRdb alone, since no DNA is present to check it. This CDR3 contains 13 residues. Per germline, CDR1 LGHDT and CDR2 YNNKEL (reference sequence). CDR3 region: CASSLTRLNEQFF.

The chain recombines TRBV5-1 with TRBJ2-1; TCRdb gives TRBD1 as the D gene, but with no DNA this cannot be confirmed. This CDR3 contains 14 residues. From germline, CDR1 is SGHRS and CDR2 YFSETQ. The CDR3 sequence: CASSSGPGGNEQFF.

The chain combines TRBV6-2 or TRBV6-3 with TRBJ2-7; TCRdb lists TRBD1, though no DNA is available to test this call. Germline V lookup: CDR1 MNHEY, CDR2 SVGEGT. The CDR3 runs 15 residues. This chain's CDR3 is CASSKNRQGDYEQYF.

The chain combines TRBV5-1 with TRBJ2-2; TCRdb's D gene call, TRBD2, goes unchecked for lack of DNA. The V gene's germline CDR1 is SGHRS and CDR2 YFSETQ. The CDR3 loop spans 17 amino acids. The CDR3 here is CASSPDLGTSVSGELFF.

The chain is built from TRBV10-3 and TRBJ2-5. This CDR3 is built from 13 residues. Germline lookup yields CDR1 ENHRY and CDR2 SYGVKD. The CDR3 here is CAISGPSAETQYF.

This chain links TRBV4-3 with TRBJ2-1; the D call of TRBD2 rests on TCRdb alone, since no DNA is present to check it. This CDR3 region has 16 residues. Germline V gene sequence: CDR1 LGHNA, CDR2 YSLEER. Here the CDR3 reads CASSHTSGGSYNEQFF.

This chain uses TRBV7-7 with TRBJ2-3; the D call from TCRdb, TRBD2, cannot be confirmed without DNA. From germline, CDR1 is SSHAT and CDR2 FNYEAQ (reference sequence). This CDR3 region has 15 residues. The CDR3 loop reads CASSPEAGSTDTQYF. Combining the CDR3 with reference TRBV7-7 and TRBJ2-3 gives the whole variable domain GAGVSQSPRYKVTKRGQDVTLRCDPISSHATLYWYQQALGQGPEFLTYFNYEAQPDKSGLPSDRFSAERPEGSISTLTIQRTEQRDSAMYRCASSPEAGSTDTQYFGPGTRLTVL.

The chain combines TRBV6-5 with TRBJ2-1; TCRdb names TRBD1, which stays unverified in the absence of DNA. The germline V gene has CDR1 MNHEY and CDR2 SVGAGI. This CDR3 is 15 amino acids long. The CDR3 is CASSYRAGTYNEQFF.

The V call is TRBV20-1, the J call TRBJ1-1. Germline V gene data show CDR1 as DFQATT and CDR2 as SNEGSKA (reference sequence). This CDR3 spans 11 amino acids. The CDR3 sequence: CSASRTLEAFF.

The V gene is TRBV5-1, the J gene TRBJ2-3; TCRdb indicates TRBD2, and absent DNA this call remains unverified. Germline CDR1 SGHRS, CDR2 YFSETQ. The CDR3 contains 16 residues. The CDR3 loop reads CASSLGLPLSGDTQYF.

This chain links TRBV24-1 with TRBJ2-1; TCRdb's D call, TRBD2, is unchecked because there is no DNA. In germline, CDR1 is KGHDR, CDR2 SFDVKD. The CDR3 loop spans 16 amino acids. CDR3 residues: CATSDLGLAGVGEQFF.

The J gene is TRBJ2-3, the V gene TRBV2; the D call of TRBD1 rests on TCRdb alone, since no DNA is present to check it. Germline CDR1 reads SNHLY; CDR2 reads FYNNEI. CDR3 length: 17 amino acids. This CDR3 is CASSETSTGPSTDTQYF.

The chain joins TRBV11-2 to TRBJ2-7. Per the germline V gene, CDR1 is SGHAT and CDR2 is FQNNGV. The CDR3 consists of 14 residues. CDR3 in amino acids: CASSLVFSAYEQYF. Looking up the rest from reference TRBV11-2 and TRBJ2-7 gives the full variable domain: EAGVAQSPRYKIIEKRQSVAFWCNPISGHATLYWYQQILGQGPKLLIQFQNNGVVDDSQLPKDRFSAERLKGVDSTLKIQPAKLEDSAVYLCASSLVFSAYEQYFGPGTRLTVT.

This chain uses TRBV7-9 with TRBJ2-6. The germline V gene encodes CDR1 SEHNR and CDR2 FQNEAQ (reference sequence). The CDR3 runs to 16 residues. CDR3 loop: CASSLFLGSGANVLTF.

J is TRBJ1-2 and V is TRBV19; checking the TCRdb D call of TRBD1 is not possible without DNA. This CDR3 comprises 16 residues. Germline CDR1 and CDR2: LNHDA and SQIVND (reference sequence). This CDR3 reads CASRPGQEAARYGYTF.

The rearrangement uses TRBV6-1 and TRBJ2-2; TCRdb names TRBD1, which stays unverified in the absence of DNA. The CDR3 length is 15 residues. CDR1 and CDR2 from the germline V gene are MNHNS and SASEGT. CDR3 sequence: CASRAGTGQTGELFF.

CDR3: CASSFQGTNHEQYF. V and J are TRBV12-3 or TRBV12-4 and TRBJ2-7; TCRdb selects TRBD1, and the lack of DNA leaves this call unchecked. This CDR3 is 14 amino acids long.

The CDR3 sequence: CASSSGTGISPLHF. The gene calls are TRBV28 and TRBJ1-6; lacking DNA, the TRBD1 call made by TCRdb goes unchecked. The CDR3 has 14 residues. From germline, CDR1 is MDHEN and CDR2 SYDVKM.

This sequence joins TRBV10-3 and TRBJ1-5; without DNA, the TCRdb call of TRBD1 cannot be checked. Germline CDR1 reads ENHRY; CDR2 reads SYGVKD. The CDR3 covers 15 residues. Here the CDR3 reads CAISDARVDNQPQHF.

The rearrangement links TRBV12-3 or TRBV12-4 to TRBJ2-1; TCRdb names TRBD1, which stays unverified in the absence of DNA. This CDR3 comprises 14 residues. This chain's CDR3 is CASRYMTGAGEQFF.